These T cell receptor beta chains were read from a single sample in a study of cytomegalovirus exposure and HLA in healthy donors. Sequenced by immunoSEQ multiplex PCR; TCRdb stores in-frame clones only, minus some. This sample has around 250,000 clones; nearly 90% occur once, and the top ten carry about 0.36%. Sample: PBMCs. The receptors stem from a woman aged 18-35 years in good health and CMV-seronegative. The CDR3 runs from the conserved cysteine through the conserved F or W. A D gene is named only where the DNA matches it firmly. Where a row states a size, it is once, few, many or the class of an expanded clone; other rows omit it.

abundance: -
v_gene: TRBV4-1
j_gene: TRBJ2-7
d_gene: TRBD1
CDR3aa: CASHRTGGFNEQYF
CDR3nt: TGCGCCAGCCACCGGACAGGGGGTTTCAACGAGCAGTACTTC

abundance: -
v_gene: TRBV5-1
j_gene: TRBJ2-1
d_gene: -
CDR3aa: CASSFFDEQFF
CDR3nt: TGCGCCAGCAGCTTTTTCGATGAGCAGTTCTTC

abundance: once
v_gene: TRBV13
j_gene: TRBJ2-1
d_gene: -
CDR3aa: CASSPTGSFREFF
CDR3nt: TGTGCCAGCAGCCCAACAGGTTCCTTTAGGGAGTTCTTC

abundance: -
v_gene: TRBV19
j_gene: TRBJ1-4
d_gene: -
CDR3aa: CASSIRGQGNEKLFF
CDR3nt: TGTGCCAGTAGTATCAGGGGTCAGGGTAATGAAAAACTGTTTTTT

abundance: -
v_gene: TRBV7-9
j_gene: TRBJ2-3
d_gene: TRBD1
CDR3aa: CASSLGQGRTDTQYF
CDR3nt: TGTGCCAGCAGCTTGGGACAGGGCCGCACAGATACGCAGTATTTT

abundance: -
v_gene: TRBV27
j_gene: TRBJ2-1
d_gene: TRBD1
CDR3aa: CASSLGTGGYEQFF
CDR3nt: TGTGCCAGCAGTCTAGGGACAGGGGGTTATGAGCAGTTCTTC

abundance: once
v_gene: TRBV7-2
j_gene: TRBJ2-2
d_gene: -
CDR3aa: CASSLDKNTGELFF
CDR3nt: TGTGCCAGCAGCTTAGACAAAAACACCGGGGAGCTGTTTTTT

abundance: -
v_gene: TRBV5-6
j_gene: TRBJ2-2
d_gene: TRBD2
CDR3aa: CASSSVERGGWTGELFF
CDR3nt: TGTGCCAGCAGCTCAGTCGAGCGGGGGGGCTGGACCGGGGAGCTGTTTTTT

abundance: -
v_gene: TRBV30
j_gene: TRBJ1-1
d_gene: -
CDR3aa: CAWSGGDAAGTEAFF
CDR3nt: TGTGCCTGGAGTGGGGGGGACGCAGCGGGCACTGAAGCTTTCTTT

abundance: -
v_gene: TRBV4-1
j_gene: TRBJ2-2
d_gene: TRBD2
CDR3aa: CASSNPGYGGGTGELFF
CDR3nt: TGCGCCAGCAGTAACCCGGGCTACGGGGGGGGCACCGGGGAGCTGTTTTTT

abundance: -
v_gene: TRBV6-6
j_gene: TRBJ1-6
d_gene: -
CDR3aa: CASSYSRQYNSPLHF
CDR3nt: TGTGCCAGCAGTTACTCGAGACAGTATAATTCACCCCTCCACTTT

abundance: -
v_gene: TRBV19
j_gene: TRBJ2-3
d_gene: -
CDR3aa: CASSNAITDTQYF
CDR3nt: TGTGCCAGTAGTAACGCTATCACAGATACGCAGTATTTT

abundance: -
v_gene: TRBV9
j_gene: TRBJ1-4
d_gene: TRBD1
CDR3aa: CASSETGSNNEKLFF
CDR3nt: TGTGCCAGCAGCGAGACAGGGTCAAATAATGAAAAACTGTTTTTT

abundance: -
v_gene: TRBV6-1
j_gene: TRBJ2-2
d_gene: -
CDR3aa: CASSENSEINTGELFF
CDR3nt: TGTGCCAGCAGTGAAAACAGTGAAATAAACACCGGGGAGCTGTTTTTT

abundance: -
v_gene: TRBV10-3
j_gene: TRBJ1-2
d_gene: -
CDR3aa: CAISDAGGYGYTF
CDR3nt: TGTGCCATCAGTGACGCGGGAGGCTATGGCTACACCTTC

abundance: once
v_gene: TRBV14
j_gene: TRBJ1-2
d_gene: TRBD1
CDR3aa: CASSPRVGQHGYTF
CDR3nt: TGTGCCAGCAGCCCTCGGGTGGGACAGCATGGCTACACCTTC

abundance: -
v_gene: TRBV27
j_gene: TRBJ2-1
d_gene: TRBD2
CDR3aa: CASSLVAGGYNEQFF
CDR3nt: TGTGCCAGCAGTTTGGTGGCGGGGGGGTACAATGAGCAGTTCTTC

abundance: -
v_gene: TRBV5-1
j_gene: TRBJ2-1
d_gene: TRBD1
CDR3aa: CASSRDSSSYEQFF
CDR3nt: TGCGCCAGCAGCCGGGACAGTTCATCCTATGAGCAGTTCTTC

abundance: -
v_gene: TRBV19
j_gene: TRBJ1-2
d_gene: TRBD1
CDR3aa: CASSFTTGGGYGYTF
CDR3nt: TGTGCCAGTAGTTTCACGACAGGGGGCGGCTATGGCTACACCTTC

abundance: -
v_gene: TRBV5-6
j_gene: TRBJ2-7
d_gene: -
CDR3aa: CASSSYYRVSYSYEQYF
CDR3nt: TGTGCCAGCAGCTCCTACTACAGGGTTTCATACTCCTACGAGCAGTACTTC

abundance: -
v_gene: TRBV28
j_gene: TRBJ1-2
d_gene: -
CDR3aa: CASSLGQHNYGYTF
CDR3nt: TGTGCCAGCAGTTTAGGGCAACATAACTATGGCTACACCTTC

abundance: -
v_gene: TRBV18
j_gene: TRBJ2-6
d_gene: TRBD1
CDR3aa: CASSPMSIGTADSGANVLTF
CDR3nt: TGTGCCAGCTCACCAATGTCCATCGGGACAGCCGACTCTGGGGCCAACGTCCTGACTTTC

abundance: -
v_gene: TRBV5-1
j_gene: TRBJ1-1
d_gene: TRBD1
CDR3aa: CASSSGQGGNTEAFF
CDR3nt: TGCGCCAGCAGCTCAGGACAGGGTGGGAACACTGAAGCTTTCTTT